This TCR beta chain was retrieved from a study of blood T cell repertoires in COVID-19. Study as a whole: Specimens from acute and convalescent COVID-19 originated in the United States, Italy and Spain. Sources were T cells, B-cell-depleted T cells, or PBMCs; the material itself was cDNA or gDNA.

The CDR3 loop spans 17 amino acids. Germline CDR1 reads SGHVS; CDR2 reads FQNEAQ. V shed 4 bases and J 5 bases; nucleotides not matched to a gene: 16. Original analysis: The assay estimated nucleated cells by amplifying reference gene primers. Sequencing was performed with immunoSEQ multiplex PCR; in TCRdb, only in-frame clones are kept and a portion is missing. That table supplies the V and J calls and clone size; D and trimming were determined from the DNA. The data show some 150,000 clones, approximately 85% seen once. Enrollment of patients from Seattle took place during active infection, with longitudinal follow-up.

The source is an older woman with COVID-19, enrolled during active disease. This sequence joins TRBV7-8 and TRBJ1-2; TRBD1 matches 7 bases. Source material: peripheral blood. This chain's CDR3 is CASSSRTGGNFRYGYTF. The CDR3 nucleotides are TGTGCCAGCAGCTCCCGGACAGGCGGCAATTTTAGATATGGCTACACCTTC.